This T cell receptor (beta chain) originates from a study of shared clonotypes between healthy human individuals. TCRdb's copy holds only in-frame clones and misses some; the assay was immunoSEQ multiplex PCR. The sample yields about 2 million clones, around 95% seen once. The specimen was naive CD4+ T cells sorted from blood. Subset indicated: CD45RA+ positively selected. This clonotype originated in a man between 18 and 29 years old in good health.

CDR3 sequence reads: CSVWTGTLQYGYTF. In DNA, the CDR3 is TGCAGCGTTTGGACCGGGACGCTCCAATATGGCTACACCTTC. The gene calls are TRBV29-1 and TRBJ1-2; tentative D call: TRBD1 (5 bases). CDR1 is SQVTM, CDR2 ANQGSEA, per germline. This CDR3 is 14 amino acids long. The ends were cut back, 5 bases at V and 5 bases at J, with 18 bases in the middle.